Sequencing of this TCR beta chain was carried out in a study of blood T cell repertoires in COVID-19. Study-wide background: Acute-phase and convalescent COVID-19 samples originated in the United States, Italy and Spain. T cells, B-cell-depleted T cells, or PBMCs supplied cDNA or gDNA.

In the original workflow: Amplification from reference gene primers served as the basis for estimated nucleated cell counts. Data came from immunoSEQ multiplex PCR; TCRdb stores just in-frame clones and leaves some out. That table gives V, J and clone size, and the DNA gave D and trimming. The data show about 75,000 clones, under 90% seen once. Germline values: CDR1 MGHRA, CDR2 YSYEKL. With 0 bases removed from V and 3 bases from J, the gap between germline ends came to 6 bases. The CDR3 length is 13 residues. The chain joins TRBV4-1 to TRBJ2-7; D call uncertain. The sequenced sample consisted of peripheral blood. The origin of this receptor is a human donor in a cohort sampled during active COVID-19. CDR3 region: CASSQDVVYEQYF. The DNA for the CDR3 is TGCGCCAGCAGCCAAGATGTCGTCTACGAGCAGTACTTC.